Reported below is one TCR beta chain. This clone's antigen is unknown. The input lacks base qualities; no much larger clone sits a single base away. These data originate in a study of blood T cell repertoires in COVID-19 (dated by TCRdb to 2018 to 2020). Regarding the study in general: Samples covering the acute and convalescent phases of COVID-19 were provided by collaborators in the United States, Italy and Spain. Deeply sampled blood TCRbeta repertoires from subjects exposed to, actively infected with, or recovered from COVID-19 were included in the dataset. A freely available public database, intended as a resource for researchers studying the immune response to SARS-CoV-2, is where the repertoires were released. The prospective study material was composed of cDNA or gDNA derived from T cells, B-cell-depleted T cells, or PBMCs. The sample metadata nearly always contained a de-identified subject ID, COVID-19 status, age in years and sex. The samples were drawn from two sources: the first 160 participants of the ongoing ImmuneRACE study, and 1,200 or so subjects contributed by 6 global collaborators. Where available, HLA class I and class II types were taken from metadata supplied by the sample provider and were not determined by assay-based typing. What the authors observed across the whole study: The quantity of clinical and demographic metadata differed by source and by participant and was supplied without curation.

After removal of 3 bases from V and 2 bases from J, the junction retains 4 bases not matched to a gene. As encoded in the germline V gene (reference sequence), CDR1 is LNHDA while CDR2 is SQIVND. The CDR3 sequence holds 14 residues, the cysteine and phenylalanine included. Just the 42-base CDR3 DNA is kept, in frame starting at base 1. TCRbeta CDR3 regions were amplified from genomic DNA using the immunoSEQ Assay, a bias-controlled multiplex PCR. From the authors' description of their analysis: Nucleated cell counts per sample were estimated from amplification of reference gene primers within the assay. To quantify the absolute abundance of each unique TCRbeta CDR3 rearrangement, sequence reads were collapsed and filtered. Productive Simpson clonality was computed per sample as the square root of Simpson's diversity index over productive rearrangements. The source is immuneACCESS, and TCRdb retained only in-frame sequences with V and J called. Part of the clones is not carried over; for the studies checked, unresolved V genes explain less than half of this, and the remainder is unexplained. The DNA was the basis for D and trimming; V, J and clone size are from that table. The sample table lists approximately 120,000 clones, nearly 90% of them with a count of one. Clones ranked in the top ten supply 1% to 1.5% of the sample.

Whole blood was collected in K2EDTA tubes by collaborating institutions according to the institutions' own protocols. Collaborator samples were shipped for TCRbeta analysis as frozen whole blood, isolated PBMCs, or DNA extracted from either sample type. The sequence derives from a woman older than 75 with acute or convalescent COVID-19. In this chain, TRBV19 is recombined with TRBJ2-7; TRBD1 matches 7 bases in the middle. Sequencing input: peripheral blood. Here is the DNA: TGTGCCAGTAGTATTGTGGGACAGACCTACGAGCAGTACTTC. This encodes CASSIVGQTYEQYF.